This TCR beta chain originates from a study of cytomegalovirus exposure and HLA in healthy donors. A remark on this clone: As yet, its antigen is unknown.

Overall study results and limits: There were 150 or so TCR beta chains listed as cytomegalovirus-associated.

Clones were read by immunoSEQ multiplex PCR, and TCRdb kept only the in-frame ones, dropping some. The sample yields approximately 99,000 clones, approximately 96% seen once. It was the approximately 110-subject validation cohort, separate from the roughly 700-subject first cohort, to which the donors belonged. Germline-derived CDR1 and CDR2 are MNHEY and SMNVEV (reference sequence). The CDR3 length is 14 residues. With 6 bases removed from V and 4 bases from J, the gap between germline ends came to 12 bases. V and J are TRBV27 and TRBJ1-4, with D possibly matching TRBD1 (5 bases). Sequenced: PBMCs. This receptor was identified in a woman under 30 in good health and CMV-seronegative. DNA of the CDR3: TGTGCCAGCAGACCGGGACTTCATAATGAAAAACTGTTTTTT. It translates to CASRPGLHNEKLFF.